This T cell receptor (beta chain) was recovered during a study of T cells expressing NK-cell markers. Study overall: HCMV seropositivity marked most of the eight sequenced donors; one was seronegative. Notes on the study in general: One observes that, in a handful of donors, these clonotypes were also the leading ones within the CD3+CD56-NKG2C+ fraction. NKG2C+ dominant clonotypes from about 6 donors made up roughly 1.0-7.5% of CD8+ T cells.

Turning to this clonotype: Its antigen is unknown.

CDR3 size: 16 residues. Looked up from germline, CDR1 is MNHEY and CDR2 is SMNVEV (reference sequence). TCRdb re-called the 5' RACE reads; one entry per CDR3 protein, DNA not given. In total, the table holds roughly 390,000 distinct CDR3 sequences. Sequenced sample: blood T cells: a sorted CD56 or NKG2C T cell subset, CD4+ or CD8+ T cells, or bulk PBMC T cells (not recorded which). The chain joins TRBV27 to TRBJ2-2; TCRdb reports TRBD1, a call that lacks DNA to check it against. The TCR sequence derives from a woman aged 45 to 65 in good health. CDR3 sequence reads: CASIPFSGARSGELFF.